These 27 T cell receptor beta chains were sequenced from one sample in a study of shared T cell receptors in the human thymus. Produced via immunoSEQ multiplex PCR; TCRdb's table is partial and in-frame only. The table lists hundreds of thousands of clones, 85% to 90% of them singletons. This same sample was also part of a study on human thymus T cells.

Sequenced material: thymocytes. These receptor sequences come from a boy under three years old with a congenital heart defect.

The chain has TRBV6-6 and TRBJ1-1, with 8 bases fitting TRBD1. Germline V gene lookup returns CDR1 MNHNY and CDR2 SVGAGI (reference sequence). This CDR3 is 12 amino acids long. Trimming at V came to 8 bases and at J to 4 bases, leaving 3 bases not matched to a gene. The CDR3 region has the DNA TGTGCCAGCGGACAGGGAGCCACTGAAGCTTTCTTT. Its translation is CASGQGATEAFF.

J is TRBJ2-7 and V is TRBV27, with D possibly being TRBD2 (6 bases). The length of the CDR3 is 13 residues. Looked up from germline, CDR1 is MNHEY and CDR2 is SMNVEV (reference sequence). The V and J ends lost 5 bases and 6 bases respectively, with 14 bases between them. DNA for the CDR3: TGTGCCAGCAGTCGGAGGGGAGGAGGCGAGCAGTACTTC. Translated, it gives CASSRRGGGEQYF.

This sequence joins TRBV6-5 and TRBJ2-7, with TRBD1 identical over 9 bases. CDR1 and CDR2 (germline): MNHEY, SVGAGI. V trimming: 7 bases; J trimming: 11 bases; junction bases outside the gene matches: 6. This CDR3 spans 11 amino acids. CDR3 DNA sequence: TGTGCCAGCACGAAGGACAGGGGCAAGTACTTC. Amino acid sequence: CASTKDRGKYF.

The J gene is TRBJ2-1, the V gene TRBV28, with a weak D call TRBD2 (6 bases). V shed 2 bases and J shed 8 bases, with 28 bases lying between them. CDR1 is MDHEN, CDR2 SYDVKM, per germline. The CDR3 is 19 residues long. The chain's CDR3 is CASSLAPYSGSVPGDEQFF. CDR3 coding DNA: TGTGCCAGCAGTTTAGCTCCTTATAGCGGCTCCGTGCCCGGGGATGAGCAGTTCTTC.

This clone was found a few times. This chain uses TRBV14 with TRBJ1-4; 8 bases align to TRBD1. Germline V gives CDR1 SGHDN, CDR2 FVKESK. V shed 5 bases, J shed 8 bases, and the junction held 7 bases outside the gene matches. The CDR3 spans 14 residues. The CDR3 region has the DNA TGTGCCAGCAGCGTGGACAGGGAAGGGGAAAAACTGTTTTTT. As protein: CASSVDREGEKLFF.

This clone was seen a single time. The CDR3 nucleotides are TGTGCCAGCAGCTTGGTAGCTGGACTAGCGGCTAGCACAGATACGCAGTATTTT. Translated: CASSLVAGLAASTDTQYF. The chain recombines TRBV5-6 with TRBJ2-3; 10 bases align to TRBD2. Germline loops: CDR1 SGHDT, CDR2 YYEEEE. Unmatched junction bases numbered 7, after V lost 0 bases and J lost 0 bases. The CDR3 consists of 18 residues.

The CDR3 coding sequence is TGTGCCAGCTCACCAGGCGGACAGGTCAGACTCTATGGCTACACCTTC. Protein: CASSPGGQVRLYGYTF. The chain employs TRBV18 and TRBJ1-2, with 7 positions matching TRBD1. With V trimmed by 2 bases and J by 4 bases, 10 bases remained unmatched. CDR1 and CDR2 (germline): KGHSH, LQKENI. This CDR3 has 16 amino acids.

V gene TRBV25-1 combines with J gene TRBJ2-1, with D perhaps matching TRBD2 (6 bases). Trimming cost V 2 bases and J 6 bases, with 11 bases left between them. This CDR3 is 14 amino acids long. Germline assignment: CDR1 MGHDK and CDR2 SYGVNS. Here the CDR3 reads CASSERDSGNEQFF. The CDR3 coding sequence is TGTGCCAGCAGTGAACGGGACTCCGGCAATGAGCAGTTCTTC. The complete variable domain, with remaining parts taken from reference TRBV25-1 and TRBJ2-1, reads EADIYQTPRYLVIGTGKKITLECSQTMGHDKMYWYQQDPGMELHLIHYSYGVNSTEKGDLSSESTVSRIRTEHFPLTLESARPSHTSQYLCASSERDSGNEQFFGPGTRLTVL.

This chain uses TRBV13 with TRBJ2-1, with D possibly matching TRBD1 (6 bases). Germline CDR1 is PRHDT and CDR2 is FYEKMQ (reference sequence). This CDR3 contains 12 residues. V was trimmed by 1 base and J by 9 bases, leaving 7 bases between them. CDR3: CASSLVGGEQFF. The CDR3 DNA follows: TGTGCCAGCAGCTTAGTAGGGGGTGAGCAGTTCTTC. Based on the CDR3 plus reference TRBV13 and TRBJ2-1, the full variable domain is AAGVIQSPRHLIKEKRETATLKCYPIPRHDTVYWYQQGPGQDPQFLISFYEKMQSDKGSIPDRFSAQQFSDYHSELNMSSLELGDSALYFCASSLVGGEQFFGPGTRLTVL.

The J gene is TRBJ2-7, the V gene TRBV7-9; 8 bases align to TRBD1. The CDR3 is 13 amino acids. V lost 4 bases and J lost 3; bases outside the gene matches: 2. Germline V gene lookup returns CDR1 SEHNR and CDR2 FQNEAQ (reference sequence). CDR3 DNA: TGTGCCAGCAGCTGTGGACAGGGCTACGAGCAGTACTTC. The encoded protein is CASSCGQGYEQYF.

The V gene is TRBV21-1, the J gene TRBJ1-5. TRBV21-1 is recorded as a pseudogene. CDR3 length: 16 residues. The CDR3 reads CASSKRRVRGNQPQHF. The CDR3 region has the DNA TGTGCCAGCAGCAAAAGGAGGGTCAGAGGCAATCAGCCCCAGCATTTT.

This clone was found a few times. The rearrangement uses TRBV28 and TRBJ2-1, with 12 bases matching TRBD2. The germline gives CDR1 MDHEN, CDR2 SYDVKM. This CDR3 region has 12 residues. J lost 8 bases, V lost 7 bases, and 0 bases had no gene match. The CDR3 DNA sequence: TGTGCCAGCACTAGCGGGGGGGATGAGCAGTTCTTC. Translation: CASTSGGDEQFF.

This clone turned up a few times. The chain joins TRBV7-6 to TRBJ1-3, with D possibly matching TRBD1 (6 bases). Germline values: CDR1 SGHVS, CDR2 FNYEAQ. V was shortened by 2 bases and J by 2 bases, with 7 bases between the two germline ends. The CDR3 consists of 14 residues. The CDR3 loop reads CASSLRGTGNTIYF. CDR3 DNA sequence: TGTGCCAGCAGCTTAAGGGGGACTGGAAACACCATATATTTT. The full variable domain, with the rest looked up from reference TRBV7-6 and TRBJ1-3, is GAGVSQSPRYKVTKRGQDVALRCDPISGHVSLYWYRQALGQGPEFLTYFNYEAQQDKSGLPNDRFSAERPEGSISTLTIQRTEQRDSAMYRCASSLRGTGNTIYFGEGSWLTVV.

This clone came up once. This chain uses TRBV15 with TRBJ2-7; possibly TRBD1 for D (5 bases). The germline V and J ends were trimmed by 0 bases and 3 bases, with 12 bases remaining between them. The germline CDR1 and CDR2 sequences are LNHNV and YYDKDF (reference sequence). This CDR3 has 15 amino acids. The CDR3 sequence is CATSRDLVRDYEQYF. The CDR3 region has the DNA TGTGCCACCAGCAGAGATCTTGTCAGGGACTACGAGCAGTACTTC.

This sequence joins TRBV2 and TRBJ2-2, with TRBD2 matching 10 bases. V gave up 3 bases and J gave up 5 bases; unmatched junction bases: 12. The germline V gene has CDR1 SNHLY and CDR2 FYNNEI. This CDR3 comprises 18 residues. CDR3 sequence reads: CASSEEASGSTVTGELFF. CDR3 bases: TGTGCCAGCAGTGAGGAGGCTAGCGGGAGTACAGTAACCGGGGAGCTGTTTTTT.

This clone was picked up one time. The chain carries TRBV27 and TRBJ2-1; 8 positions agree with TRBD2. This CDR3 comprises 23 residues. The V gene end was trimmed by 6 bases and the J gene end by 6 bases; junction bases not matched to a gene: 34. Germline V gene data show CDR1 as MNHEY and CDR2 as SMNVEV (reference sequence). The CDR3 nucleotides are TGTGCCAGCAGCAGTGGCGGGAGGTACCCTCCCCCAGAAAACACCCCGGGCTGCAATGAGCAGTTCTTC. Translated: CASSSGGRYPPPENTPGCNEQFF.

The CDR3 here is CASSLEGGSSYNEQFF. For the CDR3, the DNA is TGTGCCAGCAGTTTGGAGGGTGGGAGCTCCTACAATGAGCAGTTCTTC. The chain links TRBV28 to TRBJ2-1; weak D call: TRBD2 (6 bases). With 3 bases removed from V and 0 bases from J, the gap between germline ends came to 12 bases. The length of the CDR3 is 16 residues. The germline V gene encodes CDR1 MDHEN and CDR2 SYDVKM.

V and J are TRBV7-2 and TRBJ2-7; 8 positions agree with TRBD1. The V segment lost 2 bases and the J segment 1 base; nucleotides outside the gene matches: 10. Germline V CDR1 and CDR2: SGHTA, FQGNSA. The CDR3 has 17 amino acids. CDR3 protein: CASSLTGQTGASYEQYF. CDR3 DNA sequence: TGTGCCAGCAGCTTAACAGGGCAGACAGGGGCATCCTACGAGCAGTACTTC.

V gene TRBV6-5 combines with J gene TRBJ1-2, with D unclear. The germline V and J ends were trimmed by 2 bases and 0 bases, with 10 bases remaining between them. Germline CDR1 MNHEY, CDR2 SVGAGI. There are 15 residues in the CDR3. The chain's CDR3 is CASSYGPGSNYGYTF. For the CDR3, the DNA is TGTGCCAGCAGTTACGGCCCGGGGTCTAACTATGGCTACACCTTC.

The CDR3: CASSSRTHSYEQYF. The CDR3 DNA reads as TGTGCCAGCAGCTCGCGGACTCACTCCTACGAGCAGTACTTC. The rearrangement links TRBV13 to TRBJ2-7; tentatively, D is TRBD2 (5 bases). Trimming removed 4 bases from V and 0 bases from J, with 10 bases in between. This CDR3 is 14 amino acids long. Germline V lookup: CDR1 PRHDT, CDR2 FYEKMQ (reference sequence).

The gene calls are TRBV9 and TRBJ2-2; 7 nucleotides match TRBD1. The J segment lost 3 bases and the V segment lost 4 bases, leaving 15 bases of the junction unmatched. Germline CDR1 and CDR2: SGDLS and YYNGEE. CDR3 length: 18 amino acids. CDR3: CASSYPPGQVSDTGELFF. CDR3 coding DNA: TGTGCCAGCAGCTACCCCCCCGGACAGGTATCGGACACCGGGGAGCTGTTTTTT.

This clone showed up just once. This sequence joins TRBV11-3 and TRBJ2-3, with 15 bases identical to TRBD2. V lost 4 bases and J lost 6; bases outside the gene matches: 8. Germline V gene data show CDR1 as SGHNT and CDR2 as YENEEA. This CDR3 contains 17 residues. DNA of the CDR3: TGTGCCAGCAGCTCCGGACTAGCGGGAGGGCCGAGGGATACGCAGTATTTT. Translation gives CASSSGLAGGPRDTQYF.

This clone was counted once. Written as DNA, the CDR3 is TGTGCCTCCCAAGGACCCCGAGGGGGCCGAGAGACCCAGTACTTC. Protein sequence: CASQGPRGGRETQYF. The V gene is TRBV11-3, the J gene TRBJ2-5; 7 bases fit TRBD1. The CDR3 spans 15 residues. V lost 11 bases to trimming and J lost 4 bases; unmatched junction nucleotides: 16. Germline V gives CDR1 SGHNT, CDR2 YENEEA.

This clone occurred a few times. The chain couples TRBV4-2 to TRBJ2-5; 13 positions match TRBD2. J lost 4 bases, V lost 4 bases, and 18 bases had no gene match. The CDR3 extends over 20 amino acids. The germline gives CDR1 LGHNA, CDR2 YNFKEQ. CDR3: CASSRISPGLAGTPPETQYF. Here the CDR3 DNA reads TGTGCCAGCAGCCGAATTTCGCCGGGACTAGCGGGAACTCCCCCAGAGACCCAGTACTTC.

This clone has just one count. The chain carries TRBV19 and TRBJ2-1; TRBD2 matches 9 bases. Trimming at V came to 10 bases and at J to 9 bases, leaving 13 bases not matched to a gene. The V gene's germline CDR1 is LNHDA and CDR2 SQIVND (reference sequence). The CDR3 sequence is 14 residues long. The CDR3 DNA sequence: TGTGCCACCCTGGCGGTAGCGGGAGACTCTGAGCAGTTCTTC. Protein: CATLAVAGDSEQFF. Using reference TRBV19 and TRBJ2-1 for the parts outside the CDR3, the full variable domain is DGGITQSPKYLFRKEGQNVTLSCEQNLNHDAMYWYRQDPGQGLRLIYYSQIVNDFQKGDIAEGYSVSREKKESFPLTVTSAQKNPTAFYLCATLAVAGDSEQFFGPGTRLTVL.

V and J are TRBV19 and TRBJ1-6, with D uncertain. Trimming removed 0 bases at V and 6 bases at J, with 9 bases between. CDR1 and CDR2 (germline): LNHDA, SQIVND (reference sequence). The CDR3 sequence is 15 residues long. CDR3 sequence: CASSIEGGRNSPLHF. The CDR3 DNA reads TGTGCCAGTAGTATAGAAGGAGGCCGTAATTCACCCCTCCACTTT.

This chain uses TRBV7-9 with TRBJ2-5, with D perhaps TRBD2 (5 bases). CDR3 length equals 14 residues. Germline V CDR1 and CDR2: SEHNR, FQNEAQ (reference sequence). Trimming took 5 bases from V and 5 from J, leaving 15 bases between them. The CDR3 region is CASSLAVTGETQYF. The CDR3 DNA sequence: TGTGCCAGCAGCCTGGCAGTGACGGGGGAGACCCAGTACTTC.